This TCR beta chain was sequenced in a study of T cells expressing NK-cell markers. TCRdb re-called the 5' RACE reads and shows each CDR3 protein once, DNA omitted. This specimen shows about 370,000 distinct CDR3 sequences; the ten leading clones hold about 10%. The CDR3 is made up of 13 amino acids. Looked up from germline, CDR1 is SGHDN and CDR2 is FVKESK. The sequenced sample consisted of blood T cells: a sorted CD56 or NKG2C T cell subset, CD4+ or CD8+ T cells, or bulk PBMC T cells (not recorded which). The V call is TRBV14, the J call TRBJ2-1; the TCRdb call, TRBD2, lacks DNA for checking. This TCR derives from a woman aged 45-60 years in good health. The CDR3 loop reads CASSQGDSFGQFF.